Here is one T cell receptor (beta chain) with its context. Its matching antigen is unknown. This sample is drawn from a study of T cells in Graves' hyperthyroidism and ophthalmopathy. Regarding the study as a whole: Median prediction lead before ophthalmopathy onset was about 6.3 months with the model.

This CDR3 region has 16 residues. Per the germline V gene, CDR1 is SEHNR and CDR2 is FQNEAQ (reference sequence). Trimming cost V 5 bases and J 6 bases; bases outside gene matches: 11. TCR beta CDR3 sequences were amplified from RNA transcripts. TCR CDR3 regions were first amplified by RT-PCR with HTBI primers. Via MiXCR, TCRdb re-called the multiplex PCR reads, giving one row per CDR3 protein. The sample gives a few hundred thousand distinct CDR3 sequences, approximately 15% of which show up once; around 7.5% is in the top ten. The sequenced sample consisted of blood. The chain links TRBV7-9 to TRBJ2-2; 8 nucleotides agree with TRBD2. The TCR was taken from a woman in her 30s with Graves' hyperthyroidism. The CDR3 bases are TGTGCCAGCAGCCCCACAGGCCCAGCGGGGGCCGGGGAGCTGTTTTTT. It specifies CASSPTGPAGAGELFF. The variable domain in full, with the rest retrieved from reference TRBV7-9 and TRBJ2-2, is DTGVSQNPRHKITKRGQNVTFRCDPISEHNRLYWYRQTLGQGPEFLTYFQNEAQLEKSRLLSDRFSAERPKGSFSTLEIQRTEQGDSAMYLCASSPTGPAGAGELFFGEGSRLTVL.